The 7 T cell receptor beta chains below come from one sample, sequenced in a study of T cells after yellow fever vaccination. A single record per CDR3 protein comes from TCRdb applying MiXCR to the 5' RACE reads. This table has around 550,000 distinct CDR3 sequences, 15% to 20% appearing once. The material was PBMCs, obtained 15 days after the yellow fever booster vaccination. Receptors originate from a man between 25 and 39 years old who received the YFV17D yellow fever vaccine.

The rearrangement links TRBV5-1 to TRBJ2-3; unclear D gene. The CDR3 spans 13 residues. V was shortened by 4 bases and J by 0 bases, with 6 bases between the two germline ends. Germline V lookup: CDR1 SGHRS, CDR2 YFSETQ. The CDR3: CASSIASTDTQYF. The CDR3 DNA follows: TGCGCCAGCAGCATAGCAAGCACAGATACGCAGTATTTT.

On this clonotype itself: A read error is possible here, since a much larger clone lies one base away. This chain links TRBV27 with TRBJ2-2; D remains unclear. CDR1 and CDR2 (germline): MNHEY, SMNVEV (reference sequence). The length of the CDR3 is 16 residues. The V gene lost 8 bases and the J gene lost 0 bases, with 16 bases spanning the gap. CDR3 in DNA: TGTGCCAGCTACCGGGCAGTCCTCGCGAACACCGGGGAGCTGTTTTTT. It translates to CASYRAVLANTGELFF.

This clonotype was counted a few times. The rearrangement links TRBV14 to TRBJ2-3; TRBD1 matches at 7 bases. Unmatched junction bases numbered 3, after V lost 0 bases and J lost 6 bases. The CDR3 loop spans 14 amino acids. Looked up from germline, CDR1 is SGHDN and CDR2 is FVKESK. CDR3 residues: CASSQDVGQDTQYF. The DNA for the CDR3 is TGTGCCAGCAGCCAAGACGTGGGACAGGATACGCAGTATTTT.

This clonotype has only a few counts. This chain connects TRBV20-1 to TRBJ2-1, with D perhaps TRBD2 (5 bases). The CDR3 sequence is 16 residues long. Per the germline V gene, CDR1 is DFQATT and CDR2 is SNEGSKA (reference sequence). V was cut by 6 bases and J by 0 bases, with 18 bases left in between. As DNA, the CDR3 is TGCAGTGCCCCACTTGGCGGGCCGAGCTCCTACAATGAGCAGTTCTTC. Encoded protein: CSAPLGGPSSYNEQFF.

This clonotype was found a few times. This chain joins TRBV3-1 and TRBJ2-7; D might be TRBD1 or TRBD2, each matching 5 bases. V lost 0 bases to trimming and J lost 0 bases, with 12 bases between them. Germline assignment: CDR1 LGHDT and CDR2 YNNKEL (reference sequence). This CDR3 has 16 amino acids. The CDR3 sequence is CASSQEWDLSSYEQYF. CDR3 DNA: TGTGCCAGCAGCCAAGAGTGGGACCTTAGCTCCTACGAGCAGTACTTC.

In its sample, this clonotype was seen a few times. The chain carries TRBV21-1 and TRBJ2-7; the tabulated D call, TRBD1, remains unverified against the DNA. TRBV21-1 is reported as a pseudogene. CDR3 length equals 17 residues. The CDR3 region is CASSKWAGGLQSYEQYF. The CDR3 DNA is TGTGCCAGCAGCAAATGGGCAGGGGGCTTACAATCCTACGAGCAGTACTTC.

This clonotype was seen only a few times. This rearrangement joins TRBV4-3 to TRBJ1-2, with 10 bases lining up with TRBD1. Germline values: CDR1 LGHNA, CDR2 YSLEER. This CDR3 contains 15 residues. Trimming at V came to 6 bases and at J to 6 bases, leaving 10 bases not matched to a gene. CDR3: CASSALSGTGDGYTF. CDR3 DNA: TGCGCCAGCAGTGCACTCTCCGGGACAGGGGATGGCTACACCTTC.